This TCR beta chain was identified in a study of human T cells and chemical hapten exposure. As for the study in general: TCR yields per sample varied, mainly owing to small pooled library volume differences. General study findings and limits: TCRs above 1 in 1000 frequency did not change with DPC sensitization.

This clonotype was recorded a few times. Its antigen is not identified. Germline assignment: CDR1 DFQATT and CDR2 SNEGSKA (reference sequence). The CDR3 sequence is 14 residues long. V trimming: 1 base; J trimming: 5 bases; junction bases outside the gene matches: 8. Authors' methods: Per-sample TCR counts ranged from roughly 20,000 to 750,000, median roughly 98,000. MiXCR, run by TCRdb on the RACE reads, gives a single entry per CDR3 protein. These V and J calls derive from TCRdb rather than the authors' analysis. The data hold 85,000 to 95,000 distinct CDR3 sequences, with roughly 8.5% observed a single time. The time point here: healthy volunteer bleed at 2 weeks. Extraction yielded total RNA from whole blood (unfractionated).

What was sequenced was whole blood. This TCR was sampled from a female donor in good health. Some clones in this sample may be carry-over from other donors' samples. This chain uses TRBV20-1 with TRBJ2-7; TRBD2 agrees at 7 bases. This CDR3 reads CSARGVGSGDEQYF. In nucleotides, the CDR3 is TGCAGTGCTAGAGGAGTCGGGAGCGGGGACGAGCAGTACTTC.